Below are 27 T cell receptor beta chains sequenced from a single sample in a study of response to subunit inactivated influenza vaccine. MiXCR, run by TCRdb on the RT-PCR reads, gives a single entry per CDR3 protein. In the table there are more than 500,000 distinct CDR3 sequences, approximately 11% of which are singletons. The same sample was also studied in work on T cells expressing NK-cell markers. That report notes: The authors generated TCR beta cDNA through 5'RACE template switching with UMIs.

This sample comprised PBMCs from blood, obtained on the day of vaccination. Receptor source: a man aged 50-60 years who received an inactivated influenza vaccine.

CDR3 nucleotides: TGTGCCAGCAGTTTAATTACAGGGGGAATGAACACTGAAGCTTTCTTT. Translated, it gives CASSLITGGMNTEAFF. The genes are TRBV28 and TRBJ1-1, with TRBD1 matching 8 bases. V shed 2 bases and J 0 bases; nucleotides not matched to a gene: 5. The length of the CDR3 is 16 residues. The germline CDR1 and CDR2 sequences are MDHEN and SYDVKM.

This clonotype has just a few counts. Here the CDR3 DNA reads TGCAGTGCAAAAGGGGGGCCTGGGGCCAACGTCCTGACTTTC. Amino acids: CSAKGGPGANVLTF. The chain couples TRBV20-1 to TRBJ2-6; possibly TRBD1 or TRBD2 for D (6 bases each). The CDR3 has 14 residues. Germline assignment: CDR1 DFQATT and CDR2 SNEGSKA (reference sequence). The V end lost 6 bases, the J end lost 2 bases, and 11 bases lay between the germline ends.

This clonotype was seen repeatedly, ten times or more. The chain joins TRBV11-2 to TRBJ2-7, with D unresolved. The CDR3 length is 15 residues. Germline V CDR1 and CDR2: SGHAT, FQNNGV. Trimming stripped 1 base from V and 2 bases from J, with 12 bases between. The CDR3 DNA is TGTGCCAGCAGCTTAGGCTGGGGTTCGACCTACGAGCAGTACTTC. It is translated as CASSLGWGSTYEQYF.

This clonotype was seen a handful of times. The chain uses TRBV4-2 and TRBJ2-2; 9 nucleotides agree with TRBD2. There are 17 residues in the CDR3. Unmatched junction bases numbered 8, after V lost 0 bases and J lost 6 bases. Germline V gene data show CDR1 as LGHNA and CDR2 as YNFKEQ. The CDR3 is CASSQESAGGQSGELFF. Here the CDR3 DNA reads TGTGCCAGCAGCCAAGAATCCGCGGGGGGGCAATCCGGGGAGCTGTTTTTT.

CDR3 nucleotide sequence: TGTGCCAGCAGGCGGTCGGGACACCAGTCCTACAATGAGCAGTTCTTC. Amino acids: CASRRSGHQSYNEQFF. The rearrangement uses TRBV2 and TRBJ2-1; weak D call: TRBD1 (6 bases). V shed 6 bases and J shed 1 base, with 16 bases lying between them. The CDR3 consists of 16 residues. Germline values: CDR1 SNHLY, CDR2 FYNNEI.

This clonotype was seen at least ten times. The J gene is TRBJ2-1, the V gene TRBV15; tentative D call: TRBD1 (5 bases). The CDR3 covers 17 residues. V shed 5 bases and J shed 5 bases, with 22 bases lying between them. CDR1 and CDR2 (germline): LNHNV, YYDKDF (reference sequence). The CDR3: CATSGSLRDGINNEQFF. The CDR3 coding sequence is TGTGCCACCAGCGGCAGTCTCAGGGATGGCATTAACAATGAGCAGTTCTTC.

CDR3 sequence: CATSRLGDRMNTEAFF. The CDR3 coding sequence is TGTGCCACCAGCAGATTGGGAGACCGGATGAACACTGAAGCTTTCTTT. The rearrangement joins TRBV15 to TRBJ1-1; D not certain. The germline gives CDR1 LNHNV, CDR2 YYDKDF (reference sequence). V was clipped by 2 bases and J by 0 bases, with 13 bases between them. The CDR3 totals 16 residues.

The chain couples TRBV14 to TRBJ2-1; a possible D gene is TRBD2 (6 bases). The CDR3 is made up of 13 amino acids. The germline V and J ends were trimmed by 3 bases and 9 bases, with 12 bases remaining between them. CDR1 and CDR2 (germline): SGHDN, FVKESK. This chain's CDR3 is CASSHPGGSEQFF. Written as DNA, the CDR3 is TGTGCCAGCAGCCACCCCGGGGGAAGTGAGCAGTTCTTC.

Many counts were recorded for this clonotype. The V call is TRBV3-1, the J call TRBJ1-4, with 10 bases identical to TRBD1. Germline V lookup: CDR1 LGHDT, CDR2 YNNKEL (reference sequence). The V segment lost 2 bases and the J segment 7 bases; nucleotides outside the gene matches: 4. This CDR3 has 15 amino acids. The CDR3 DNA reads as TGTGCCAGCAGCCAAAGAGGGGACAGGGGTGAAAAACTGTTTTTT. It codes for CASSQRGDRGEKLFF.

This clonotype was seen only a few times. The J gene is TRBJ2-1, the V gene TRBV29-1, with 9 bases fitting TRBD2. The CDR3 runs to 14 residues. Per the germline V gene, CDR1 is SQVTM and CDR2 is ANQGSEA. V gave up 5 bases and J gave up 4 bases; unmatched junction bases: 6. CDR3 nucleotides: TGCAGCGTTATAGGCGGGAGGGGGTACAATGAGCAGTTCTTC. It specifies CSVIGGRGYNEQFF.

This clonotype has just a few counts. The chain has TRBV30 and TRBJ2-7; D is unclear. V lost 3 bases to trimming and J lost 0 bases, with 12 bases between them. Germline V gives CDR1 GTSNPN, CDR2 SVGIG (reference sequence). The CDR3 is 14 residues long. The CDR3: CAWRKTSGSYEQYF. CDR3 bases: TGTGCCTGGAGGAAGACATCAGGCTCCTACGAGCAGTACTTC.

This clonotype occurred once. This chain joins TRBV19 and TRBJ2-1, with no clear D. CDR3 length equals 11 residues. Germline lookup yields CDR1 LNHDA and CDR2 SQIVND (reference sequence). Trimming cost V 2 bases and J 7 bases, with 3 bases left between them. CDR3 sequence (DNA): TGTGCCAGTAGTATACAGAATGAGCAGTTCTTC. It yields the protein CASSIQNEQFF.

This clonotype was seen more than once but under ten times. The chain combines TRBV7-2 with TRBJ2-3; no firm D call. Looked up from germline, CDR1 is SGHTA and CDR2 is FQGNSA. V was pared by 0 bases and J by 0 bases, with 4 bases between. This CDR3 is 14 amino acids long. CDR3 sequence reads: CASSLAWSTDTQYF. The CDR3 DNA is TGTGCCAGCAGCTTAGCTTGGAGCACAGATACGCAGTATTTT.

This clonotype has a handful of counts. This sequence joins TRBV12-3 or TRBV12-4 and TRBJ1-6, with TRBD1 identical over 7 bases. The CDR3 sequence is 13 residues long. J was trimmed by 10 bases and V by 5 bases; bases with no gene match: 5. The CDR3 coding sequence is TGTGCCAGCAGTACAGGGGTTGGCTCACCCCTCCACTTT. Amino acids: CASSTGVGSPLHF.

In its sample, this clonotype was seen many times. V gene TRBV12-3 or TRBV12-4 combines with J gene TRBJ1-6; D not resolved. The CDR3 consists of 12 residues. Deletions cut 4 bases from V and 9 bases from J, with 7 bases between. For the CDR3, the DNA is TGTGCCAGCAGTTATGAGCCTTCACCCCTCCACTTT. It codes for CASSYEPSPLHF.

This clonotype was observed a few times. CDR3 nucleotide sequence: TGTGCCAGCGGGAGGGCGGTCGGGGAGCTGTTTTTT. Its translation: CASGRAVGELFF. V usage is TRBV6-5 and J usage is TRBJ2-2; 7 bases align to TRBD2. Germline CDR1 and CDR2: MNHEY and SVGAGI. This CDR3 contains 12 residues. The V gene end was trimmed by 8 bases and the J gene end by 7 bases; junction bases not matched to a gene: 4.

This clonotype showed up just a few times. V usage is TRBV29-1 and J usage is TRBJ2-6, with D perhaps TRBD2 (5 bases). The CDR3 spans 17 residues. CDR1 and CDR2 from the germline V gene are SQVTM and ANQGSEA. V lost 4 bases, J lost 0 bases, and 16 bases lay in between. In nucleotides, the CDR3 is TGCAGCGTTGTAGGAGGAGGTCCCTTCTCTGGGGCCAACGTCCTGACTTTC. Translation: CSVVGGGPFSGANVLTF. Together with reference TRBV29-1 and TRBJ2-6, the CDR3 gives the full variable domain: SAVISQKPSRDICQRGTSLTIQCQVDSQVTMMFWYRQQPGQSLTLIATANQGSEATYESGFVIDKFPISRPNLTFSTLTVSNMSPEDSSIYLCSVVGGGPFSGANVLTFGAGSRLTVL.

This chain connects TRBV27 to TRBJ2-7; D not resolved. Trimming removed 8 bases from V and 3 bases from J, with 2 bases in between. CDR3 length equals 9 residues. CDR1 is MNHEY and CDR2 is SMNVEV in the germline V gene (reference sequence). The CDR3 loop is CASGYEQYF. Written as DNA, the CDR3 is TGTGCCAGCGGCTACGAGCAGTACTTC.

There are a few counts of this clonotype. The V gene is TRBV5-1, the J gene TRBJ1-1; 10 positions agree with TRBD1. This CDR3 is built from 13 residues. The ends lost 0 bases at V and 11 bases at J; junction bases unmatched: 4. The germline V gene has CDR1 SGHRS and CDR2 YFSETQ. CDR3 sequence reads: CASSLGQGAVAFF. CDR3 sequence (DNA): TGCGCCAGCAGCTTGGGACAGGGGGCCGTTGCTTTCTTT.

This clonotype has more than one count but fewer than ten. The CDR3 reads CASRPPTSDGKWAQYF. The CDR3 DNA sequence: TGTGCCAGCAGGCCTCCGACTAGCGACGGGAAATGGGCCCAGTACTTC. The rearrangement links TRBV28 to TRBJ2-5; 8 bases are a match to TRBD2. Germline CDR1 and CDR2: MDHEN and SYDVKM. V lost 6 bases, J lost 9 bases, and 18 bases stayed unmatched. This CDR3 comprises 16 residues.

CDR3 amino acids: CASSSGQKSYEQYF. CDR3 coding DNA: TGTGCCAGCAGTTCCGGACAGAAATCCTACGAGCAGTACTTC. The V gene is TRBV6-5, the J gene TRBJ2-7, with D possibly matching TRBD1 (6 bases). CDR1 and CDR2 (germline): MNHEY, SVGAGI. Trimming took 4 bases from V and 1 from J, leaving 11 bases between them. This CDR3 region has 14 residues.

V usage is TRBV20-1 and J usage is TRBJ2-7; D ambiguous. CDR1 DFQATT and CDR2 SNEGSKA come from the germline V gene (reference sequence). This CDR3 spans 14 amino acids. V shed 2 bases and J shed 1 base, with 12 bases lying between them. The CDR3 region is CSARPTDRSYEQYF. Here the CDR3 DNA reads TGCAGTGCTAGACCGACGGATAGGTCCTACGAGCAGTACTTC.

This clonotype was seen a few times. The rearrangement joins TRBV20-1 to TRBJ2-1; TRBD2 matches at 8 bases. With 1 base clipped from V and 5 bases from J, the junction kept 7 bases outside the gene matches. CDR1 and CDR2 from the germline V gene are DFQATT and SNEGSKA (reference sequence). CDR3 length equals 15 residues. The CDR3 nucleotides read TGCAGTGCTAGAGTGGCTAGCGGGTTTAACAATGAGCAGTTCTTC. This sequence encodes CSARVASGFNNEQFF.

This clonotype was found many times. The rearrangement links TRBV5-5 to TRBJ2-2; possibly TRBD2 for D (5 bases). CDR3 length: 14 residues. The V end lost 3 bases, the J end lost 4 bases, and 10 bases lay between the germline ends. Germline CDR1 SGHKS, CDR2 YYEKEE (reference sequence). In DNA form, the CDR3 reads TGTGCCAGCAGCTGGGGAGCAAGCACCGGGGAGCTGTTTTTT. Translating gives CASSWGASTGELFF.

The gene calls are TRBV20-1 and TRBJ2-7; 7 bases agree with TRBD2. Germline CDR1 is DFQATT and CDR2 is SNEGSKA (reference sequence). With V trimmed by 4 bases and J by 0 bases, 9 bases remained unmatched. The CDR3 sequence is 15 residues long. CDR3 nucleotides: TGCAGTGCTATCAACGGGACTATGAGCTCCTACGAGCAGTACTTC. The encoded protein is CSAINGTMSSYEQYF.

This clonotype occurred a few times. A read error may account for a junction end that differs from germline. The chain combines TRBV20-1 with TRBJ1-6; D is unresolved. CDR1 and CDR2 from the germline V gene are DFQATT and SNEGSKA (reference sequence). This CDR3 has 9 residues. The CDR3 loop reads CSASTPLLF. CDR3 DNA sequence: TGCAGTGCTAGTACGCCACTCCTCTTT.

V usage is TRBV28 and J usage is TRBJ2-3; D not resolved. This CDR3 has 13 amino acids. Germline CDR1 MDHEN, CDR2 SYDVKM. Trimming removed 5 bases from V and 2 bases from J, with 8 bases in between. The chain's CDR3 is CASSPADTDTQYF. The CDR3 DNA reads TGTGCCAGCAGTCCCGCGGACACAGATACGCAGTATTTT.